A single sample is the source of the 4 T cell receptor beta chains below, sequenced in a study of blood T cell repertoires in COVID-19. Assay used: immunoSEQ multiplex PCR; TCRdb lists only in-frame clones, some missing. There are about 250,000 clones in the sample; around nine tenths occur only once, and around 0.84% lies in the top ten. Sequenced sample: peripheral blood. The source is a man aged 25 to 45 with acute or convalescent COVID-19.

The chain uses TRBV6-6 and TRBJ1-6, with TRBD1 as a possible D gene (5 bases). The CDR3 is 14 residues long. The V end lost 5 bases, the J end lost 15 bases, and 20 bases lay between the germline ends. Germline lookup yields CDR1 MNHNY and CDR2 SVGAGI (reference sequence). For the CDR3, the DNA is TGTGCCAGCAGTACGAGAGGTGGGGCGGATAACCTCCACTTT. It codes for CASSTRGGADNLHF.

The genes are TRBV30 and TRBJ2-1; D unresolved. The CDR3 has 13 residues. Between the trimmed V and J ends, which lost 1 base and 5 bases, there was a span of 9 bases. Looked up from germline, CDR1 is GTSNPN and CDR2 is SVGIG (reference sequence). CDR3 DNA sequence: TGTGCCTGGAGTGCCCGACTCGACAATGAGCAGTTCTTC. It encodes CAWSARLDNEQFF.

The table lists this clone with a few counts. The CDR3 DNA reads TGTGCCAGCAGCCCAAGACACTACAATGAGCAGTTCTTC. Translating gives CASSPRHYNEQFF. The chain links TRBV11-3 to TRBJ2-1, with D unclear. Germline CDR1 reads SGHNT; CDR2 reads YENEEA. Trimming left V 5 bases short and J 3 bases short, with 8 bases between. This CDR3 spans 13 amino acids.

To note about this clone: Relative to the germline gene, one junction end is altered; a read error may explain this. The chain joins TRBV7-7 to TRBJ2-3; 7 positions agree with TRBD1. The CDR3 totals 14 residues. Germline values: CDR1 SSHAT, CDR2 FNYEAQ (reference sequence). This CDR3 reads CASSPTGKPDTQYF. The CDR3 region has the DNA TGTGCTAGCAGCCCGACAGGGAAACCAGATACGCAGTATTTT.